The 29 T cell receptor beta chains below were found in one sample sequenced in a study of T-cell memory formation after mild COVID-19. MiXCR, run by TCRdb on the 5' RACE reads, gives a single entry per CDR3 protein. Among approximately 400,000 distinct CDR3 sequences, about a sixth were seen once, and the ten largest hold approximately 21%. The sequencing input was PBMCs or a T cell subset sorted from them (not recorded which). These TCRs come from a man aged 18 to 29 who had mild COVID-19 (a few samples of this study predate the infection). Cell type and time point are not known.

This clonotype turned up a few times. V is TRBV7-2 and J is TRBJ1-1; D is unresolved. Deletions cut 0 bases from V and 2 bases from J, with 7 bases between. Germline CDR1 is SGHTA and CDR2 is FQGNSA. The CDR3 loop spans 14 amino acids. CDR3: CASSLAVVNTEAFF. The CDR3 DNA sequence: TGTGCCAGCAGCTTAGCGGTGGTAAACACTGAAGCTTTCTTT.

The chain links TRBV4-3 to TRBJ2-7; 10 bases fit TRBD1. V trimming: 5 bases; J trimming: 2 bases; junction bases outside the gene matches: 9. CDR1 and CDR2 (germline): LGHNA, YSLEER. The CDR3 sequence is 16 residues long. The CDR3 sequence is CASSYSGTGETYEQYF. In DNA, the CDR3 is TGCGCCAGCAGCTATTCCGGGACAGGGGAAACCTACGAGCAGTACTTC.

This clonotype was observed a few times. The rearrangement uses TRBV5-1 and TRBJ1-2, with TRBD1 matching over 8 bases. V lost 0 bases and J lost 6; bases outside the gene matches: 10. Germline CDR1 and CDR2: SGHRS and YFSETQ. This CDR3 has 16 amino acids. CDR3 region: CASSLAGQGPLDGYTF. Here the CDR3 DNA reads TGCGCCAGCAGCTTGGCCGGACAGGGACCATTGGATGGCTACACCTTC.

This clonotype has more than one count but fewer than ten. The rearrangement links TRBV2 to TRBJ2-1; 10 bases match TRBD2. With 3 bases clipped from V and 7 bases from J, the junction kept 9 bases outside the gene matches. CDR1 is SNHLY, CDR2 FYNNEI, per germline. The CDR3 contains 16 residues. Here the CDR3 reads CASSDLSGGTGNEQFF. In DNA, the CDR3 is TGTGCCAGCAGTGACCTTAGCGGGGGGACGGGTAATGAGCAGTTCTTC.

This chain connects TRBV12-3 or TRBV12-4 to TRBJ1-3; no firm D call. The CDR3 is made up of 16 amino acids. The V end was cut by 4 bases, the J end by 0 bases, with 13 bases between. The CDR3 is CASSSRSTSSGNTIYF. Written as DNA, the CDR3 is TGTGCCAGCAGTTCTAGAAGTACTAGCTCTGGAAACACCATATATTTT.

The chain carries TRBV15 and TRBJ1-2, with TRBD1 matching over 12 bases. Germline V gene sequence: CDR1 LNHNV, CDR2 YYDKDF (reference sequence). J was trimmed by 3 bases and V by 2 bases; bases with no gene match: 10. CDR3 size: 18 residues. The CDR3 region is CATSRQLGTGGAYYGYTF. CDR3 coding DNA: TGTGCCACCAGCAGACAGCTCGGGACAGGGGGCGCGTACTATGGCTACACCTTC. Based on the CDR3 plus reference TRBV15 and TRBJ1-2, the full variable domain is DAMVIQNPRYQVTQFGKPVTLSCSQTLNHNVMYWYQQKSSQAPKLLFHYYDKDFNNEADTPDNFQSRRPNTSFCFLDIRSPGLGDTAMYLCATSRQLGTGGAYYGYTFGSGTRLTVV.

A few counts support this clonotype. This rearrangement joins TRBV7-2 to TRBJ2-1, with D maybe TRBD2 (5 bases). V lost 5 bases to trimming and J lost 5 bases, with 10 bases between them. CDR1 and CDR2 (germline): SGHTA, FQGNSA. The CDR3 extends over 13 amino acids. The CDR3 DNA reads as TGTGCCAGCAGCCGGGGTTTTGACAATGAGCAGTTCTTC. Translation: CASSRGFDNEQFF.

The chain joins TRBV20-1 to TRBJ2-5, with TRBD1 matching 7 bases. J was trimmed by 4 bases and V by 1 base; bases with no gene match: 9. The CDR3 totals 15 residues. Germline values: CDR1 DFQATT, CDR2 SNEGSKA (reference sequence). The CDR3 DNA follows: TGCAGTGCTAGAGCCCCCAGGGGGACGGGAGAGACCCAGTACTTC. This sequence encodes CSARAPRGTGETQYF.

This clonotype was detected once. Just one base apart from a much larger clone, this may be a read error. This rearrangement joins TRBV7-3 to TRBJ2-2; D ambiguous. Germline-derived CDR1 and CDR2 are SGHTA and FQGTGA. The CDR3 consists of 13 residues. CDR3 nucleotide sequence: TGTGCCAGCAGCCTGCAGGAGACCGTGGAGCTGTTTTTT. Amino acid sequence: CASSLQETVELFF.

The CDR3 loop is CATSDSRGGAGAGSNEKLFF. Written as DNA, the CDR3 is TGTGCCACCAGTGATTCGCGCGGCGGTGCAGGGGCGGGATCGAATGAAAAACTGTTTTTT. The J gene is TRBJ1-4, the V gene TRBV24-1, with TRBD1 as a possible D gene (6 bases). The germline V gene has CDR1 KGHDR and CDR2 SFDVKD. The CDR3 extends over 20 amino acids. Trimming removed 2 bases at V and 5 bases at J, with 26 bases between.

This clonotype has only a few counts. This chain uses TRBV15 with TRBJ2-1; D unclear. The V gene lost 3 bases and the J gene lost 6 bases, with 9 bases spanning the gap. Germline V gene data show CDR1 as LNHNV and CDR2 as YYDKDF (reference sequence). The CDR3 loop spans 13 amino acids. This CDR3 is CATSSGRGNEQFF. The CDR3 DNA sequence: TGTGCCACCAGCAGCGGGCGCGGCAATGAGCAGTTCTTC.

This clonotype was seen a handful of times. The chain carries TRBV4-1 and TRBJ2-7; 7 bases line up with TRBD1. CDR3 length: 14 amino acids. Germline lookup yields CDR1 MGHRA and CDR2 YSYEKL. Trimming took 6 bases from V and 0 from J; bases not matched to a gene: 5. CDR3 protein: CASRGQRNSYEQYF. As DNA, the CDR3 is TGCGCCAGCAGGGGACAGCGAAACTCCTACGAGCAGTACTTC.

This clonotype was found many times. The chain joins TRBV6-5 to TRBJ2-2; the D is unclear. The CDR3 is 12 residues long. The germline V and J ends were trimmed by 6 bases and 2 bases, with 4 bases remaining between them. Germline V gene sequence: CDR1 MNHEY, CDR2 SVGAGI. CDR3 coding DNA: TGTGCCAGCAGAATTAACACCGGGGAGCTGTTTTTT. It translates to CASRINTGELFF.

This clonotype has more than one count but fewer than ten. The chain joins TRBV4-1 to TRBJ2-7; possibly TRBD1 for D (6 bases). The CDR3 covers 15 residues. Germline CDR1 MGHRA, CDR2 YSYEKL. Trimming took 1 base from V and 2 from J, leaving 12 bases between them. CDR3 coding DNA: TGCGCCAGCAGCCAAGTAGAGACAGGCCCCTACGAGCAGTACTTC. This encodes CASSQVETGPYEQYF.

The chain recombines TRBV7-3 with TRBJ1-1; the D gene is possibly TRBD1 (6 bases). The CDR3 is 13 amino acids. Germline V gene lookup returns CDR1 SGHTA and CDR2 FQGTGA. The V and J ends lost 5 bases and 4 bases respectively, with 11 bases between them. CDR3 DNA: TGTGCCAGCAGCCCACAGGGTAGCACTGAAGCTTTCTTT. Its protein is CASSPQGSTEAFF.

This CDR3 is CASSPGTSTVYEQYF. The DNA of the CDR3 is TGTGCCAGCTCGCCCGGGACCTCAACGGTCTACGAGCAGTACTTC. The rearrangement uses TRBV18 and TRBJ2-7; D is possibly TRBD1 or TRBD2 (5 bases each). Trimming cost V 6 bases and J 3 bases, with 18 bases left between them. Germline V gene data show CDR1 as KGHSH and CDR2 as LQKENI. The CDR3 consists of 15 residues.

This clonotype was seen a handful of times. The chain joins TRBV6-2 or TRBV6-3 to TRBJ2-5, with TRBD2 matching 10 bases. The CDR3 is made up of 14 amino acids. V shed 6 bases, J shed 4 bases, and the junction held 5 bases outside the gene matches. Looked up from germline, CDR1 is MNHEY and CDR2 is SVGEGT. The CDR3 coding sequence is TGTGCCAGCAGCCCAGCGGGGGGGGCAGAGACCCAGTACTTC. Amino acids: CASSPAGGAETQYF.

This clonotype was seen a few times. The gene calls are TRBV6-2 or TRBV6-3 and TRBJ2-1, with a tentative D call TRBD2 (6 bases). The length of the CDR3 is 14 residues. V was cut by 6 bases and J by 9 bases, with 18 bases left in between. Looked up from germline, CDR1 is MNHEY and CDR2 is SVGEGT. In nucleotides, the CDR3 is TGTGCCAGCAGGGGGAGGCTAGCTGATACTGAGCAGTTCTTC. It is translated as CASRGRLADTEQFF.

J is TRBJ2-3 and V is TRBV6-2 or TRBV6-3; 12 bases are shared with TRBD2. The J segment lost 3 bases and the V segment lost 7 bases, leaving 5 bases of the junction unmatched. The CDR3 contains 15 residues. Germline V gene lookup returns CDR1 MNHEY and CDR2 SVGEGT. CDR3 amino acids: CASKLTSGGTDTQYF. The CDR3 DNA reads TGTGCCAGCAAGTTGACTAGCGGGGGTACAGATACGCAGTATTTT.

The rearrangement uses TRBV10-3 and TRBJ2-7; 7 bases align to TRBD2. This CDR3 has 15 amino acids. Germline lookup yields CDR1 ENHRY and CDR2 SYGVKD. Trimming took 4 bases from V and 0 from J; bases not matched to a gene: 6. CDR3 DNA: TGTGCCATCAGTGGTTTGCGGGGGAGCTCCTACGAGCAGTACTTC. It codes for CAISGLRGSSYEQYF.

The CDR3 is CASSHPPALPILSGKNIQYF. The CDR3 nucleotides are TGTGCCAGCAGCCACCCCCCAGCCCTACCGATTCTAAGCGGCAAAAACATTCAGTACTTC. This chain joins TRBV7-9 and TRBJ2-4, with D perhaps TRBD2 (5 bases). The CDR3 length is 20 residues. V shed 5 bases and J shed 3 bases, with 29 bases lying between them. CDR1 SEHNR and CDR2 FQNEAQ come from the germline V gene (reference sequence).

This chain joins TRBV5-1 and TRBJ1-6, with 7 bases lining up with TRBD1. The CDR3 loop spans 15 amino acids. V lost 0 bases and J lost 7; bases outside the gene matches: 4. Germline values: CDR1 SGHRS, CDR2 YFSETQ. CDR3 amino acids: CASSLDGQANSPLHF. The CDR3, as DNA: TGCGCCAGCAGCTTGGATGGACAGGCGAATTCACCCCTCCACTTT. The variable domain in full, completed from reference TRBV5-1 and TRBJ1-6, reads KAGVTQTPRYLIKTRGQQVTLSCSPISGHRSVSWYQQTPGQGLQFLFEYFSETQRNKGNFPGRFSGRQFSNSRSEMNVSTLELGDSALYLCASSLDGQANSPLHFGNGTRLTVT.

This clonotype has more than one count but fewer than ten. The gene calls are TRBV15 and TRBJ2-4; D possibly corresponds to TRBD2 (6 bases). V shed 1 base and J shed 8 bases, with 9 bases lying between them. This CDR3 spans 13 amino acids. CDR1 LNHNV and CDR2 YYDKDF come from the germline V gene (reference sequence). CDR3 in amino acids: CATSRAEGYIQYF. The CDR3 DNA sequence: TGTGCCACCAGCAGAGCGGAGGGATACATTCAGTACTTC.

The chain links TRBV28 to TRBJ2-5; 8 bases agree with TRBD2. Germline loops: CDR1 MDHEN, CDR2 SYDVKM. The CDR3 is 13 amino acids. Trimming took 8 bases from V and 4 from J; bases not matched to a gene: 6. The CDR3 DNA sequence: TGTGCCAGCTTCGGGGGGGCGGGAGAGACCCAGTACTTC. Protein product: CASFGGAGETQYF.

The rearrangement links TRBV28 to TRBJ2-3; D may correspond to TRBD1 or TRBD2 (6 bases each). The CDR3 consists of 15 residues. Trimming left V 5 bases short and J 4 bases short, with 16 bases between. Germline CDR1 and CDR2: MDHEN and SYDVKM. CDR3 nucleotides: TGTGCCAGCAGTCCCCGGGGGCCACTGCCAGATACGCAGTATTTT. Translated, it gives CASSPRGPLPDTQYF.

V usage is TRBV4-2 and J usage is TRBJ1-6; D possibly corresponds to TRBD1 (5 bases). The CDR3 is 17 residues long. CDR1 and CDR2 from the germline V gene are LGHNA and YNFKEQ. Trimming left V 3 bases short and J 1 base short, with 13 bases between. The CDR3 region is CASSQHTTGSYNSPLHF. The CDR3 nucleotides read TGTGCCAGCAGCCAGCATACCACAGGTTCCTATAATTCACCCCTCCACTTT.

Only a few counts were recorded for this clonotype. The chain has TRBV5-5 and TRBJ1-4; D may be TRBD1 (5 bases). Germline loops: CDR1 SGHKS, CDR2 YYEKEE (reference sequence). This CDR3 spans 17 amino acids. The V gene lost 2 bases and the J gene lost 1 base, with 15 bases spanning the gap. The CDR3 DNA sequence: TGTGCCAGCAGCTTACCGGGGGATCGGGGAACTAATGAAAAACTGTTTTTT. Encoded protein: CASSLPGDRGTNEKLFF.

This clonotype was seen only a few times. The junction shows a germline mismatch at one end, possibly a read error. The chain joins TRBV6-2 or TRBV6-3 to TRBJ2-7; D call uncertain. The CDR3 spans 11 residues. The germline gives CDR1 MNHEY, CDR2 SVGEGT. The CDR3: CASTGGHEQYF. CDR3 DNA sequence: TGTGCCAGCACGGGCGGTCACGAACAGTACTTC.

The rearrangement uses TRBV20-1 and TRBJ1-5; 7 bases are a match to TRBD1. This CDR3 spans 14 amino acids. CDR1 and CDR2 (germline): DFQATT, SNEGSKA (reference sequence). Trimming removed 5 bases from V and 1 base from J; junction bases left unmatched: 5. The CDR3 here is CSAPIRGSNQPQHF. The DNA for the CDR3 is TGCAGTGCTCCCATCAGGGGGAGCAATCAGCCCCAGCATTTT.